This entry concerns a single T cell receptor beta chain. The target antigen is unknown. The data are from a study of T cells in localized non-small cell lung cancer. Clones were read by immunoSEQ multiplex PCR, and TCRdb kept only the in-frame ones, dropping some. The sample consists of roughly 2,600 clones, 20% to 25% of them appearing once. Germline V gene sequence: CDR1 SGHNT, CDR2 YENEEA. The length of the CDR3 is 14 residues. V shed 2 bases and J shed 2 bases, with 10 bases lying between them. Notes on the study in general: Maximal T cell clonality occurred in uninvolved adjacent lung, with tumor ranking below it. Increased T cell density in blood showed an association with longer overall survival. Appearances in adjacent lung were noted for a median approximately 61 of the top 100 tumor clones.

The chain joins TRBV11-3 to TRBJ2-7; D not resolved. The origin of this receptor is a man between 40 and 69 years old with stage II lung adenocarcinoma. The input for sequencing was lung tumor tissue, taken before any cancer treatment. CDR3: CASSLSTLTYEQYF. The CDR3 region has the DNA TGTGCCAGCAGCTTATCCACCCTAACCTACGAGCAGTACTTC.